These 17 T cell receptor beta chains came from one sample sequenced in a study of T cell responses to AZD1222 COVID-19 vaccine. The protocol was immunoSEQ multiplex PCR, while the TCRdb copy is restricted to in-frame clones and leaves out a portion. This sample has more than 90,000 clones; about 88% occur once, and the top ten carry approximately 15%. Material: peripheral blood, obtained 28 days after the second AZD1222 dose. All receptors derive from an adult who received the AZD1222 COVID-19 vaccine.

The V and J genes are TRBV5-5 and TRBJ2-1, with D possibly TRBD2 on 6 matching bases. Per germline, CDR1 SGHKS and CDR2 YYEKEE (reference sequence). The ends were cut back, 5 bases at V and 0 bases at J, with 15 bases in the middle. The CDR3 is 16 amino acids. The CDR3 sequence is CASSPGTGSSYNEQFF. The CDR3 DNA reads as TGTGCCAGCAGTCCCGGGACCGGGAGCTCCTACAATGAGCAGTTCTTC.

The chain carries TRBV25-1 and TRBJ1-4, with D perhaps matching TRBD1 (6 bases). Trimming removed 7 bases at V and 8 bases at J, with 11 bases between. The CDR3 loop spans 12 amino acids. Looked up from germline, CDR1 is MGHDK and CDR2 is SYGVNS. This CDR3 reads CASNRVAEKLFF. Written as DNA, the CDR3 is TGTGCCAGCAACAGGGTTGCAGAAAAACTGTTTTTT.

The J gene is TRBJ2-2, the V gene TRBV11-3; no firm D call. Trimming stripped 2 bases from V and 0 bases from J, with 10 bases between. Germline V lookup: CDR1 SGHNT, CDR2 YENEEA. The CDR3 runs 16 residues. CDR3 sequence (DNA): TGTGCCAGCAGCTTATTTTCGGGCCCGAACACCGGGGAGCTGTTTTTT. The encoded protein is CASSLFSGPNTGELFF.

The J gene is TRBJ2-5, the V gene TRBV24-1; D may correspond to TRBD1 or TRBD2 (5 bases each). V was trimmed by 7 bases and J by 5 bases, leaving 13 bases between them. CDR1 is KGHDR, CDR2 SFDVKD, per germline. This CDR3 comprises 13 residues. The CDR3 loop reads CATSHPGAETQYF. The CDR3 DNA is TGTGCCACCAGCCACCCCGGGGCGGAGACCCAGTACTTC.

V usage is TRBV3-1 (or the pseudogene TRBV3-2) and J usage is TRBJ2-1, with TRBD2 matching over 13 bases. This CDR3 is built from 18 residues. With 0 bases clipped from V and 5 bases from J, the junction kept 7 bases outside the gene matches. Germline CDR1 is LGHDT and CDR2 is YNNKEL (reference sequence). The CDR3 sequence is CASSQDSGLAGENNEQFF. CDR3 nucleotide sequence: TGTGCCAGCAGCCAAGATTCTGGACTAGCGGGAGAAAACAATGAGCAGTTCTTC.

The chain combines TRBV2 with TRBJ1-2, with a possible D match to TRBD1 (5 bases). Looked up from germline, CDR1 is SNHLY and CDR2 is FYNNEI. V dropped 3 bases and J dropped 8 bases, with 13 bases sitting between them. The CDR3 covers 13 residues. The CDR3 spells CASSEGPIGGYTF. The CDR3, as DNA: TGTGCCAGCAGTGAGGGGCCAATTGGAGGCTACACCTTC.

This chain links TRBV10-1 with TRBJ2-3, with TRBD1 identical over 9 bases. The CDR3 covers 14 residues. CDR1 and CDR2 from the germline V gene are WNHNN and SYGVQD (reference sequence). The ends lost 10 bases at V and 4 bases at J; junction bases unmatched: 9. CDR3 nucleotides: TGCGCCACCAAACTCGACAGGGGGGCAGATACGCAGTATTTT. This gives the protein CATKLDRGADTQYF.

Details on this clone: The junction and the germline gene differ at one end; a read error may be behind it. The chain employs TRBV11-2 and TRBJ2-7; 10 nucleotides agree with TRBD1. The germline V gene encodes CDR1 SGHAT and CDR2 FQNNGV. The CDR3 has 13 residues. The CDR3 is CASSPGQGVTLKF. DNA for the CDR3: TGTGCCAGCAGCCCCGGACAGGGGGTTACCCTGAAATTC.

The V call is TRBV13, the J call TRBJ2-1; weak D call: TRBD1 (5 bases). Germline lookup yields CDR1 PRHDT and CDR2 FYEKMQ (reference sequence). V was trimmed by 2 bases and J by 6 bases, leaving 17 bases between them. There are 16 residues in the CDR3. In DNA form, the CDR3 reads TGTGCCAGCAGCTTACGACAGAGAGGCCCCCTCAATGAGCAGTTCTTC. The encoded protein is CASSLRQRGPLNEQFF. The full variable domain, with the rest looked up from reference TRBV13 and TRBJ2-1, is AAGVIQSPRHLIKEKRETATLKCYPIPRHDTVYWYQQGPGQDPQFLISFYEKMQSDKGSIPDRFSAQQFSDYHSELNMSSLELGDSALYFCASSLRQRGPLNEQFFGPGTRLTVL.

The chain recombines TRBV19 with TRBJ2-7; 9 nucleotides match TRBD1. The germline V gene has CDR1 LNHDA and CDR2 SQIVND (reference sequence). V lost 4 bases to trimming and J lost 1 base; unmatched junction nucleotides: 5. This CDR3 spans 15 amino acids. The CDR3 loop is CASSTTGTGSYEQYF. The CDR3, as DNA: TGTGCCAGTAGTACTACCGGGACAGGGTCCTACGAGCAGTACTTC.

V gene TRBV7-2 combines with J gene TRBJ2-7; a weak D match, TRBD2 (6 bases). The germline CDR1 and CDR2 sequences are SGHTA and FQGNSA. V was cut by 6 bases and J by 4 bases, with 19 bases left in between. The CDR3 is 15 residues long. DNA of the CDR3: TGTGCCAGCAGTCTTCGAACGGGAGAACTTTACGAGCAGTACTTC. Translated: CASSLRTGELYEQYF.

J is TRBJ1-2 and V is TRBV10-3; 8 bases map to TRBD1. V shed 7 bases and J 2 bases; nucleotides not matched to a gene: 9. The germline CDR1 and CDR2 sequences are ENHRY and SYGVKD. The CDR3 loop spans 15 amino acids. The CDR3 reads CAIKGQELGNYGYTF. The CDR3 DNA follows: TGTGCCATCAAGGGACAGGAATTAGGGAACTATGGCTACACCTTC.

The J gene is TRBJ2-6, the V gene TRBV2; 8 bases agree with TRBD1. Germline loops: CDR1 SNHLY, CDR2 FYNNEI. The CDR3 is 18 residues long. V gave up 8 bases and J gave up 4 bases; unmatched junction bases: 16. CDR3 in DNA: TGTGCCAGCGGGGACCAGGGGGCCGCGAGATACGGGGCCAACGTCCTGACTTTC. The encoded protein is CASGDQGAARYGANVLTF.

The gene calls are TRBV10-3 and TRBJ1-1; TRBD1 agrees at 10 bases. V was pared by 6 bases and J by 3 bases, with 10 bases of the junction left unmatched. There are 16 residues in the CDR3. Germline V lookup: CDR1 ENHRY, CDR2 SYGVKD. The CDR3 DNA reads as TGTGCCATCAGGAAGGTGCCCGGGACAGGGGACACTGAAGCTTTCTTT. Translation: CAIRKVPGTGDTEAFF.

The V and J genes are TRBV7-6 and TRBJ1-2, with TRBD1 matching over 9 bases. V lost 5 bases and J lost 2; bases outside the gene matches: 6. The CDR3 contains 15 residues. CDR1 SGHVS and CDR2 FNYEAQ come from the germline V gene. CDR3 nucleotide sequence: TGTGCCAGCAGCACCGGACAGGGGTCGAACTATGGCTACACCTTC. Translation gives CASSTGQGSNYGYTF.

This chain links TRBV9 with TRBJ2-1, with unresolved D. Germline CDR1 SGDLS, CDR2 YYNGEE. V was shortened by 1 base and J by 8 bases, with 10 bases between the two germline ends. The CDR3 covers 13 residues. The CDR3 region has the DNA TGTGCCAGCAGCGTACCACCCGGCTATGAGCAGTTCTTC. This sequence encodes CASSVPPGYEQFF. Supplemented by reference TRBV9 and TRBJ2-1, the full variable domain reads DSGVTQTPKHLITATGQRVTLRCSPRSGDLSVYWYQQSLDQGLQFLIQYYNGEERAKGNILERFSAQQFPDLHSELNLSSLELGDSALYFCASSVPPGYEQFFGPGTRLTVL.

This chain joins TRBV6-5 and TRBJ2-3; D gene ambiguous. Germline CDR1 and CDR2: MNHEY and SVGAGI. V lost 8 bases to trimming and J lost 5 bases, with 8 bases between them. This CDR3 is built from 11 residues. CDR3: CASGRLDTQYF. In DNA form, the CDR3 reads TGTGCCAGCGGCCGGTTAGATACGCAGTATTTT.